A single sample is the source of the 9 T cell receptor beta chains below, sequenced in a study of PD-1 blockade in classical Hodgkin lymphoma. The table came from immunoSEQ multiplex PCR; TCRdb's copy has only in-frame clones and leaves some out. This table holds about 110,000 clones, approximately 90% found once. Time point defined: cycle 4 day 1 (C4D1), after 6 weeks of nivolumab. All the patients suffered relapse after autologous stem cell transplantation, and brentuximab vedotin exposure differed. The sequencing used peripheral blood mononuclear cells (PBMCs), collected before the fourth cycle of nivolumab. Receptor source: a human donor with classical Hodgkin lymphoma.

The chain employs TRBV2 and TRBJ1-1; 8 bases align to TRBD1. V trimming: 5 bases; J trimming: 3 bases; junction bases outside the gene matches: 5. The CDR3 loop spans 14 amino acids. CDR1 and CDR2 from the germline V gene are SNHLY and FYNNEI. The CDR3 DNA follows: TGTGCCAGCAGTCGGGACAGGTGGGACACTGAAGCTTTCTTT. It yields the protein CASSRDRWDTEAFF. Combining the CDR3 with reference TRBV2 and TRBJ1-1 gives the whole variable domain EPEVTQTPSHQVTQMGQEVILRCVPISNHLYFYWYRQILGQKVEFLVSFYNNEISEKSEIFDDQFSVERPDGSNFTLKIRSTKLEDSAMYFCASSRDRWDTEAFFGQGTRLTVV.

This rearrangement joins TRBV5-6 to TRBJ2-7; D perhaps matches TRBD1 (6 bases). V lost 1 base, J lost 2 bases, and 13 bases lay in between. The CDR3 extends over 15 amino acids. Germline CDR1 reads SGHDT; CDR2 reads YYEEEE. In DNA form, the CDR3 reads TGTGCCAGCAGCTTGTACCACAGGGATACCTACGAGCAGTACTTC. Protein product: CASSLYHRDTYEQYF. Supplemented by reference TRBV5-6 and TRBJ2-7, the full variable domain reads DAGVTQSPTHLIKTRGQQVTLRCSPKSGHDTVSWYQQALGQGPQFIFQYYEEEERQRGNFPDRFSGHQFPNYSSELNVNALLLGDSALYLCASSLYHRDTYEQYFGPGTRLTVT.

For the CDR3, the DNA is TGTGCCAGCAGCCGTGAAGCTTTCTTT. Translated: CASSREAFF. This chain joins TRBV7-9 and TRBJ1-1; D gene ambiguous. Deletions cut 5 bases from V and 7 bases from J, with 2 bases between. CDR1 SEHNR and CDR2 FQNEAQ come from the germline V gene (reference sequence). This CDR3 is built from 9 residues.

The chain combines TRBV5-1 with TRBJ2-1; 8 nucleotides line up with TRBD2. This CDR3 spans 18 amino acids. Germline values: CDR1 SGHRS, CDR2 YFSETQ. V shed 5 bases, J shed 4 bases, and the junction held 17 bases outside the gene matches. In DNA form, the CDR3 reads TGCGCCAGCAGAGTCTTCGACCTACTAGCGGAGGATTACAATGAGCAGTTCTTC. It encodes CASRVFDLLAEDYNEQFF.

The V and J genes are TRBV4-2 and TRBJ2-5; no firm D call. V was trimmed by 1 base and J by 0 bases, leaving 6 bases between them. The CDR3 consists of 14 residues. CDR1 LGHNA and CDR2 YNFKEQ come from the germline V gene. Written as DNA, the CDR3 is TGTGCCAGCAGCCAAGGTGCCTACCAAGAGACCCAGTACTTC. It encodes CASSQGAYQETQYF.

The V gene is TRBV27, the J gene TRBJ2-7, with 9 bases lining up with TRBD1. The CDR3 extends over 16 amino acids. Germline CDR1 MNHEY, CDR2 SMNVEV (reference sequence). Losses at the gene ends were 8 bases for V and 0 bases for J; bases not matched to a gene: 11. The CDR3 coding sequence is TGTGCCAGCGGACCCGGGACAGGGCGCGTCTCCTACGAGCAGTACTTC. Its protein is CASGPGTGRVSYEQYF.

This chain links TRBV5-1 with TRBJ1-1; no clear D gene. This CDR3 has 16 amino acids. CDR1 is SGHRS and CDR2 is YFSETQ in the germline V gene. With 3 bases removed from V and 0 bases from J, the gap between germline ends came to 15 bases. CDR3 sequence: CASSSVVGKLNTEAFF. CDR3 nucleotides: TGCGCCAGCAGCTCTGTGGTAGGGAAACTGAACACTGAAGCTTTCTTT.

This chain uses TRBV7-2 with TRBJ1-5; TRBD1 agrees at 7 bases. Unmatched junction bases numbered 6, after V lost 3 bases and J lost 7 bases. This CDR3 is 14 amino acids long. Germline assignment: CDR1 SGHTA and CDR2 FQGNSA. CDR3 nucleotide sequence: TGTGCCAGCAGCTTCGACAGGGAGAGGCAGCCCCAGCATTTT. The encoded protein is CASSFDRERQPQHF.

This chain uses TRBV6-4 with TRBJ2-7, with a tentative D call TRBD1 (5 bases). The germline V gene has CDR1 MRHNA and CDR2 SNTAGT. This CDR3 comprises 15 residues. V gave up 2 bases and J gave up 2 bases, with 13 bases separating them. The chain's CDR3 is CASSDRAGPTYEQYF. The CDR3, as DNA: TGTGCCAGCAGTGACCGGGCAGGGCCGACCTACGAGCAGTACTTC.